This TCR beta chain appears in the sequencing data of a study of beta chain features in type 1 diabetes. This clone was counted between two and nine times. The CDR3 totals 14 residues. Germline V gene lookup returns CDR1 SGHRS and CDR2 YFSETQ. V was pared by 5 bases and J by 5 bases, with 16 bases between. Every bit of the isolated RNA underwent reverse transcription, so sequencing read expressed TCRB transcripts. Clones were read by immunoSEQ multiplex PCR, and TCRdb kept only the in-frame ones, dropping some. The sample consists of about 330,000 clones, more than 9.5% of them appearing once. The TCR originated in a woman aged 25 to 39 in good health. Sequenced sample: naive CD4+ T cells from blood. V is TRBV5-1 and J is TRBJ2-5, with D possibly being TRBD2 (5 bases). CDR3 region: CASSSSWRVETQYF. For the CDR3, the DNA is TGCGCCAGCAGTTCCTCCTGGCGGGTGGAGACCCAGTACTTC. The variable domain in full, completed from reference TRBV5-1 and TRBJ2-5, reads KAGVTQTPRYLIKTRGQQVTLSCSPISGHRSVSWYQQTPGQGLQFLFEYFSETQRNKGNFPGRFSGRQFSNSRSEMNVSTLELGDSALYLCASSSSWRVETQYFGPGTRLLVL.